This T cell receptor (beta chain) was found in a study of response to subunit inactivated influenza vaccine. General study points: The authors offered the suggestion that each seasonal influenza vaccination recruits few new T cells.

TCRdb itself ran the RT-PCR reads through MiXCR, one entry per CDR3 protein. This sample has approximately 500,000 distinct CDR3 sequences, with over 10% found just once. Germline V gene lookup returns CDR1 SEHNR and CDR2 FQNEAQ (reference sequence). V shed 5 bases and J shed 0 bases, with 12 bases lying between them. CDR3 length: 15 amino acids. This clonotype was seen ten or more times. Its specificity is not known. The sequence was obtained from a middle-aged man who received an inactivated influenza vaccine. The J gene is TRBJ2-3, the V gene TRBV7-9, with TRBD2 as a possible D gene (5 bases). This material consisted of PBMCs from blood, taken about 6 weeks after vaccination. The CDR3 loop is CASSHGPGSTDTQYF. The CDR3 DNA reads as TGTGCCAGCAGCCACGGACCGGGAAGCACAGATACGCAGTATTTT.